Below, one T cell receptor (beta chain) is given with its context. The specificity of this receptor is unknown. No quality values exist for individual bases; no much larger clone is one base distant. This sample is part of a study of blood T cell repertoires in COVID-19 (TCRdb year 2020). With respect to the entire study: The collaborator samples originated in the United States, Italy and Spain and spanned the acute and convalescent phases of COVID-19. Where available, HLA class I and class II types were taken from metadata supplied by the sample provider and were not determined by assay-based typing. Subjects who had been exposed to COVID-19, were actively infected with it, or had recovered from it provided the deeply sampled blood TCRbeta repertoires that made up the dataset. Nearly every sample came with metadata listing a de-identified subject ID, COVID-19 status, age in years and sex. The material from the prospective study consisted of cDNA or gDNA derived from T cells, B-cell-depleted T cells, or PBMCs. The repertoires were released in a freely available public database intended as a resource for research on the immune response to SARS-CoV-2. Samples were obtained from the ongoing ImmuneRACE study (first 160 participants) and from about 1,300 subjects provided by 6 global collaborators. General findings and caveats noted by the study authors: The amount of clinical and demographic metadata varied by source and participant and was provided uncurated.

TCRbeta CDR3 regions were amplified from genomic DNA using the immunoSEQ Assay, a bias-controlled multiplex PCR. The source study handled its data this way. The number of nucleated cells in each sample was estimated from the amplification of reference gene primers within the assay. Sequence reads were collapsed and filtered to measure the absolute abundance of every unique TCRbeta CDR3 rearrangement. For each sample, productive Simpson clonality was calculated as the square root of Simpson's diversity index across productive rearrangements. In TCRdb, the immuneACCESS table is reduced to in-frame sequences with V and J assigned. These tables do not hold every clone; where another copy was compared, an unresolved V gene accounts for under half, and the others remain unexplained. That table furnishes V, J and clone size, whereas the DNA furnished D and trimming. This sample comprises roughly 140,000 clones, 75% to 85% of them detected only once. In total, the top ten clones hold 0.5% to 0.65% of the sample.

Each collaborating institution followed its own protocols to collect whole blood in K2EDTA tubes. For TCRbeta analysis, collaborators shipped samples in one of three forms: frozen whole blood, isolated PBMCs, or DNA extracted from either of those sample types. Reading the germline V gene gives CDR1 LGHNA and CDR2 YSLEER. The V and J ends are trimmed by 0 bases and 5 bases, leaving 13 bases between them. Including the terminal cysteine and phenylalanine, the CDR3 comprises 15 residues. The only DNA kept is the CDR3, 45 bases in frame from the first base. The chain was built from TRBV4-3 and TRBJ1-1, and the D gene may be TRBD1, 6 bases matching. Input material: peripheral blood. The source is a man aged 55 to 70 with acute or convalescent COVID-19. The DNA is TGCGCCAGCAGCCAAGATCCGGGGGGCGATACTGAAGCTTTCTTT. Its product reads: CASSQDPGGDTEAFF.